This is a list of T cell receptor beta chains from one sample in a study of blood T cell repertoires in COVID-19. Here immunoSEQ multiplex PCR was the method, and the copy in TCRdb shows in-frame clones only, minus some. Counted here are some 220,000 clones, around 80% occurring once; the ten biggest clones make up approximately 6.6%. The sequencing sample was made of peripheral blood. The origin of the receptors is a woman between 70 and 85 years old with acute or convalescent COVID-19. Both conserved end residues are part of each CDR3.

TRBV6-5	TRBJ2-7	CASSILIGQTYEQYF
TRBV6-5	TRBJ2-7	CAGLSGTAQNYEQYF
TRBV4-3	TRBJ2-7	CASSQDPGSGTGGYEQYF
TRBV20-1	TRBJ2-1	CSASVLSWDRPHNEQFF
TRBV7-3	TRBJ2-2	CASSLKGGAGELFF
TRBV10-3	TRBJ2-2	CATGYRSNTGELFF
TRBV5-4	TRBJ2-5	CASSLDERAPAPAYF
TRBV4-3	TRBJ2-5	CASSHTTLSAETQYF
TRBV7-8	TRBJ2-2	CASSEGGFTGELFF
TRBV18	TRBJ2-5	CASSSSGQETQYF
TRBV5-1	TRBJ1-1	CASSFSQGATTEAFF
TRBV7-8	TRBJ1-3	CASSHTGRGNTIYF
TRBV5-6	TRBJ1-6	CASSSSRTGYNSPLHF
TRBV11-2	TRBJ2-7	CASSLGRDSGYEQYF
TRBV7-9	TRBJ1-4	CASSFKATGTGEKLFF
TRBV4-1	TRBJ2-1	CASRAGQSSSYNEQFF
TRBV5-5	TRBJ2-5	CASSLYRDQETQYF
TRBV3-1/TRBV3-2	TRBJ2-2	CASSHRGASELFF
TRBV5-6	TRBJ1-2	CASSFGMGLVRGYTF
TRBV5-8	TRBJ2-1	CASRRLSTGGHNEQFF
TRBV5-4	TRBJ2-5	CASSFQEEKTQYF
TRBV2	TRBJ1-5	CASSVEGVGYSNQPQHF
TRBV7-2	TRBJ1-5	CASSYRVNGQPQHF
TRBV9	TRBJ1-2	CASSVVGGPYGYTF
TRBV5-1	TRBJ2-7	CASSRTGTGTYEQYF
TRBV30	TRBJ2-2	CAWGNRGPGELFF
TRBV7-2	TRBJ2-1	CASSFRGRDSYNEQFF
TRBV6-5	TRBJ2-1	CASSSSEIAYNEQFF
TRBV10-2	TRBJ2-5	CASNKQGMETQYF
TRBV6-5	TRBJ1-2	CASSFRGLYGYTF
TRBV19	TRBJ2-7	CASGTGDSYEQYF
TRBV24-1	TRBJ2-7	CATSDDTERENEQYF
TRBV3-1/TRBV3-2	TRBJ2-7	CASSQDESGTGGYEQYF
TRBV7-9	TRBJ1-6	CASSLIVEDSPLHF
TRBV6-2/TRBV6-3	TRBJ1-2	CASSFDPGQDYGYTF
TRBV13	TRBJ2-3	CASSLLGSGGASDTQYF
TRBV5-1	TRBJ2-1	CASSDGQLYNEQFF
TRBV24-1	TRBJ1-2	CATSRGPYGYTF
TRBV3-1/TRBV3-2	TRBJ1-2	CASSQGVGYTF
TRBV10-3	TRBJ2-3	CAIKYGGATDTQYF